Listed below are T cell receptor beta chains from one sample, sequenced in a study of T cells after posttransplantation cyclophosphamide. Here immunoSEQ multiplex PCR was the method, and the copy in TCRdb shows in-frame clones only, minus some. The sample contains roughly 34,000 clones, none of them singletons. The sequenced sample consisted of PBMCs. Receptors were obtained from a woman in her twenties or thirties in good health and a related stem cell transplant donor. Both conserved end residues are part of each CDR3. The order of the fields is V gene, D gene, clone size, J gene, CDR3 length, CDR3 DNA, CDR3 protein. A D gene is named only where the DNA matches it firmly. Only part of the rows carry a size: once, few, many, or a class if the clone is expanded.

>TRBV7-2|TRBD1|few|TRBJ1-5|15
TGTGCCAGCAGCTTAGTTGTCAGGGGGAATCAGCCCCAGCATTTT
CASSLVVRGNQPQHF
>TRBV11-3|-|many|TRBJ1-6|15
TGTGCCAGCAGCTTAGATTCCCGGGGGAATTCACCCCTCCACTTT
CASSLDSRGNSPLHF
>TRBV19|-|many|TRBJ2-1|13
TGTGCCAGTAGTCCGACTACCCACAATGAGCAGTTCTTC
CASSPTTHNEQFF
>TRBV5-1|TRBD1|many|TRBJ2-2|16
TGCGCCAGTTCAATCGGTGGGACAGACAACACCGGGGAGCTGTTTTTT
CASSIGGTDNTGELFF
>TRBV6-2/TRBV6-3|TRBD1|many|TRBJ2-7|13
TGTGCCGCCAAGGACAGGGGCGGGTACGAGCAGTACTTC
CAAKDRGGYEQYF
>TRBV7-2|-|few|TRBJ1-5|14
TGTGCCAGCAGCTTAGTCGGGGGAGTTCGCCCCCAGCATTTT
CASSLVGGVRPQHF
>TRBV9|TRBD2|few|TRBJ2-7|14
TGTGCCAGCAGCGTTAGCGGGGGGAACTACGAGCAGTACTTC
CASSVSGGNYEQYF
>TRBV27|TRBD1|many|TRBJ1-1|13
TGTGCCAGCAGTCCCCAAGGGACAGAAGAAGCTTTCTTT
CASSPQGTEEAFF
>TRBV6-7|-|many|TRBJ2-7|13
TGTGCCAGCAGTGCGACACCTTCCTACGAGCAGTACTTC
CASSATPSYEQYF
>TRBV19|TRBD2|many|TRBJ2-5|13
TGTGCCAGTCGCGGGGGAGCGTCAGAGACCCAGTACTTC
CASRGGASETQYF
>TRBV10-3|-|many|TRBJ2-4|16
TGTGCCATCAGTGAAAGGGACAAGCAAGCCAAAAACATTCAGTACTTC
CAISERDKQAKNIQYF
>TRBV11-3|-|many|TRBJ1-1|10
TGTGCCAGCACTACAGCGGCAGCTTTCTTT
CASTTAAAFF
>TRBV5-1|-|many|TRBJ1-1|14
TGCGCCAGCAGCCTTTGGGGGGACCGAGGGGAAGCTTTCTTT
CASSLWGDRGEAFF
>TRBV2|-|many|TRBJ1-1|14
TGTGCCAGCAGGGCGGGGATCCCGAACACTGAAGCTTTCTTT
CASRAGIPNTEAFF
>TRBV2|TRBD1|medium-sized|TRBJ2-3|14
TGTGCCAGCAAGTATGACAGGGGCACAGATACGCAGTATTTT
CASKYDRGTDTQYF
>TRBV7-7|-|many|TRBJ2-1|15
TGTGCCAGCAGCTTATCAGGGGCCGGGTACAATGAGCAGTTCTTC
CASSLSGAGYNEQFF
>TRBV2|-|many|TRBJ2-1|19
TGTGCCAGCATTCCCTCGATTCAGACAGGAGATTCCTCCTACAATGAGCAGTTCTTC
CASIPSIQTGDSSYNEQFF
>TRBV6-2/TRBV6-3|-|few|TRBJ2-3|15
TGTGCCAGCAGTTTCCGGGACTTGGGCACAGATACGCAGTATTTT
CASSFRDLGTDTQYF
>TRBV6-4|-|many|TRBJ1-1|14
TGTGCCAGCAGTGACAGTACTCTTAACACTGAAGCTTTCTTT
CASSDSTLNTEAFF
>TRBV5-4|TRBD1|many|TRBJ1-2|14
TGTGCCAGCAGTCCCCGACAGGGGCCGGGGGGCTACACCTTC
CASSPRQGPGGYTF
>TRBV5-6|-|few|TRBJ2-7|15
TGTGCCAGCAGCCCTGTCCGACTAAGCTCCTACGAGCAGTACTTC
CASSPVRLSSYEQYF
>TRBV12-3/TRBV12-4|TRBD1|few|TRBJ1-4|16
TGTGCCAGCAGTCATACAGGGGGCAGTGTGGGGGAAAAACTGTTTTTT
CASSHTGGSVGEKLFF
>TRBV28|TRBD1|many|TRBJ1-6|13
TGTGCCAGCAGGACAGGGGGCGGTTCACCCCTCCACTTT
CASRTGGGSPLHF
>TRBV20-1|-|-|TRBJ2-1|10
TGCAGTGCCGGTCCTCGTGAGCAGTTCTTC
CSAGPREQFF
>TRBV28|TRBD1|-|TRBJ2-1|16
TGTGCCAGCAGTTGGACAGGTGTACCAGGTAGCAATGAGCAGTTCTTC
CASSWTGVPGSNEQFF
>TRBV7-2|TRBD2|many|TRBJ2-7|14
TGTGCCAGCAGCCCCCGCGGGGGGGCGATCGGGCAGTACTTC
CASSPRGGAIGQYF
>TRBV10-3|TRBD2|many|TRBJ2-2|14
TGTGCCATGCAAGCGGGGGGAAACACCGGGGAGCTGTTTTTT
CAMQAGGNTGELFF
>TRBV5-1|-|many|TRBJ1-4|14
TGCGCCAGCAGCTTGGACAGCCTTAATGAAAAACTGTTTTTT
CASSLDSLNEKLFF
>TRBV7-9|TRBD1|many|TRBJ1-6|17
TGTGCCAGCAGCTTAGTGGTCCAGGGGACAGGCTTTTCACCCCTCCACTTT
CASSLVVQGTGFSPLHF
>TRBV7-6|-|many|TRBJ1-5|14
TGTGCCAGCAGCTCTGGCAGGGAGACGGAGCCCCAGCATTTT
CASSSGRETEPQHF
>TRBV5-4|TRBD1|many|TRBJ1-5|14
TGTGCCAGCAGCCCCGACAGGGGGGGTCAGCCCCAGCATTTT
CASSPDRGGQPQHF
>TRBV6-5|-|many|TRBJ1-1|15
TGTGCCAGCAGTTACTCGACGGGTATGAACACTGAAGCTTTCTTT
CASSYSTGMNTEAFF
>TRBV29-1|TRBD1|many|TRBJ1-1|12
TGCAGCGTCGACAGGGGAGGAACTGAAGCTTTCTTT
CSVDRGGTEAFF
>TRBV2|-|many|TRBJ1-2|12
TGTGCCAGCAGGGGACAAAACTATGGCTACACCTTC
CASRGQNYGYTF
>TRBV27|TRBD2|many|TRBJ2-7|15
TGTGCCAGCAGTTGGACTAGCGGGGGGGCCTACGAGCAGTACTTC
CASSWTSGGAYEQYF
>TRBV19|-|many|TRBJ1-5|16
TGTGCCAGTAGGAGTGGCGGGGGAAATGGCAATCAGCCCCAGCATTTT
CASRSGGGNGNQPQHF
>TRBV5-4|TRBD1|many|TRBJ1-4|15
TGTGCCAGCAGCTTGGGGCAGGGGGGTAATGAAAAACTGTTTTTT
CASSLGQGGNEKLFF
>TRBV5-1|TRBD2|many|TRBJ2-3|16
TGCGCCAGCAGCTTGGCTAGCGGGGGGGGCACAGATACGCAGTATTTT
CASSLASGGGTDTQYF
>TRBV7-2|-|many|TRBJ2-1|15
TGTGCCAGCACTCCCCCCTTGACAACCTACAATGAGCAGTTCTTC
CASTPPLTTYNEQFF
>TRBV4-1|-|many|TRBJ2-1|11
TGCGCCAGCAGCTTGTTGGCTGAGCAGTTCTTC
CASSLLAEQFF
>TRBV12-3/TRBV12-4|-|many|TRBJ1-1|13
TGTGCCAGCAGCCCGGCCCGGGGCACTGAAGCTTTCTTT
CASSPARGTEAFF
>TRBV5-6|TRBD1|-|TRBJ2-5|14
TGTGCCAGCAGCTTGGCCGGACAGGAAGAGACCCAGTACTTC
CASSLAGQEETQYF
>TRBV7-2|TRBD2|few|TRBJ2-7|15
TGTGCCAGCAGCTGGGGACTAGCGGGGGCTTACGAGCAGTACTTC
CASSWGLAGAYEQYF
>TRBV7-2|TRBD2|many|TRBJ2-1|13
TGTGCCAGCAGCTCCCGGACTAGCGGTGAGCAGTTCTTC
CASSSRTSGEQFF
>TRBV6-5|-|many|TRBJ1-1|15
TGTGCCAGCAGTCCAAAACGCACGGGGGGAGGTGAAGCTTTCTTT
CASSPKRTGGGEAFF
>TRBV30|-|-|TRBJ2-7|14
TGTGCCTGGAGGTGGGGCAGGGGCTCCTACGAGCAGTACTTC
CAWRWGRGSYEQYF
>TRBV28|-|many|TRBJ1-1|12
TGTGCCAGCGGCCCTCAGGGCGCTGAAGCTTTCTTT
CASGPQGAEAFF
>TRBV5-1|TRBD1|many|TRBJ1-2|13
TGCGCCAGCAGCCCCCAGGGGGCGAATGGCTACACCTTC
CASSPQGANGYTF
>TRBV9|TRBD2|-|TRBJ2-1|16
TGTGCCAGCAGCGTAGCCCAGCGGGGGGGCTGGAATGAGCAGTTCTTC
CASSVAQRGGWNEQFF
>TRBV10-3|-|many|TRBJ1-4|18
TGTGCCATCAGTGAGTCCTCCGGAGGGGAGGCGTTTAATGAAAAACTGTTTTTT
CAISESSGGEAFNEKLFF
>TRBV6-5|-|many|TRBJ1-2|14
TGTGCCAGCAGCCAACTGCGGGGCCGGTATGGCTACACCTTC
CASSQLRGRYGYTF
>TRBV28|-|-|TRBJ2-5|13
TGTGCCAGCAGTTTCGGGGTTCCAGAGACCCAGTACTTC
CASSFGVPETQYF
>TRBV4-3|-|many|TRBJ2-1|13
TGCGCCAGCAGCCAAGATATAGTGGTAGAGCAGTTCTTC
CASSQDIVVEQFF
>TRBV28|-|-|TRBJ2-2|15
TGTGCCAGCAGGCTACCGACTCAGCTCACCGGGGAGCTGTTTTTT
CASRLPTQLTGELFF